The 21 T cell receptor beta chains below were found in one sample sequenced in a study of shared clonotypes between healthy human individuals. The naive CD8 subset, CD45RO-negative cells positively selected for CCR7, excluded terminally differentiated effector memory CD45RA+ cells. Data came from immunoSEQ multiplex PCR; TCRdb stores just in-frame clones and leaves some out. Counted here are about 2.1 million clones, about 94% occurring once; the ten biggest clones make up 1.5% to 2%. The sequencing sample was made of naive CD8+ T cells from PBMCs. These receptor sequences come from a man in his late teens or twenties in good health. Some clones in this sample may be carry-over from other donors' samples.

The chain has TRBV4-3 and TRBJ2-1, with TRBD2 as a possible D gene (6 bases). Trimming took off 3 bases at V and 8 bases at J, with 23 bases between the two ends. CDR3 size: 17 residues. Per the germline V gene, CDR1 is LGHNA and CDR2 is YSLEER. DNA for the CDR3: TGCGCCAGCAGCCAGGGGATCGGGACTCCAACAGGCCATGAGCAGTTCTTC. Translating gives CASSQGIGTPTGHEQFF.

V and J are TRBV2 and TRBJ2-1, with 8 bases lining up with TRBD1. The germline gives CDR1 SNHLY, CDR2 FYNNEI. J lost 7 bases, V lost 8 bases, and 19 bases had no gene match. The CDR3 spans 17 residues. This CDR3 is CASGGNARDRKGNEQFF. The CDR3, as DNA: TGTGCCAGCGGGGGAAACGCCCGGGACAGGAAGGGGAATGAGCAGTTCTTC.

CDR3 in amino acids: CASSLRGTGVFGGYTF. DNA for the CDR3: TGTGCCAGCAGCCTCAGAGGGACAGGCGTTTTCGGGGGCTACACCTTC. J is TRBJ1-2 and V is TRBV13, with 8 nucleotides matching TRBD1. The CDR3 totals 16 residues. V lost 5 bases to trimming and J lost 8 bases; unmatched junction nucleotides: 16. The germline V gene encodes CDR1 PRHDT and CDR2 FYEKMQ (reference sequence).

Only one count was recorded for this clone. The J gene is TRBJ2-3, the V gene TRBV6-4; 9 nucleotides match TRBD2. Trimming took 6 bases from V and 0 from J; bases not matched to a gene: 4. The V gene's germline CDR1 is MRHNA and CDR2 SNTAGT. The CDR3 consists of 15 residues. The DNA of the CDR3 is TGTGCCAGCAGCCCAACTAGCGGGAGCACAGATACGCAGTATTTT. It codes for CASSPTSGSTDTQYF.

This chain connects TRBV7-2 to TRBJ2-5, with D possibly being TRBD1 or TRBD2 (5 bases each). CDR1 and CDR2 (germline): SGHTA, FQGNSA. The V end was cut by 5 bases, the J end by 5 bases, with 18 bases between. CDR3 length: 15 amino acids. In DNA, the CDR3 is TGTGCCAGCAGCCCCGTGGGGTGGGGGATGGAGACCCAGTACTTC. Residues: CASSPVGWGMETQYF.

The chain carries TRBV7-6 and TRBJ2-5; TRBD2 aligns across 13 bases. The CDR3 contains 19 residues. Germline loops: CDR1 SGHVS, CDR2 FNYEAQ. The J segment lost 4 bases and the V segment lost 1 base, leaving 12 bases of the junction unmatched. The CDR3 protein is CASSLGGTSGTPWRETQYF. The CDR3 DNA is TGTGCCAGCAGCTTAGGAGGGACTAGCGGGACCCCCTGGCGAGAGACCCAGTACTTC. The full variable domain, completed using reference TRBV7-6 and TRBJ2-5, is GAGVSQSPRYKVTKRGQDVALRCDPISGHVSLYWYRQALGQGPEFLTYFNYEAQQDKSGLPNDRFSAERPEGSISTLTIQRTEQRDSAMYRCASSLGGTSGTPWRETQYFGPGTRLLVL.

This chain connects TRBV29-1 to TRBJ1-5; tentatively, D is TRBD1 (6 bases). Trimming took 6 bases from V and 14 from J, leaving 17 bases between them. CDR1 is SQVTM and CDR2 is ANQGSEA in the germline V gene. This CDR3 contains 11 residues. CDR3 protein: CSVTVGGAEHF. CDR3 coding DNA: TGCAGCGTCACCGTGGGGGGGGCTGAGCATTTT.

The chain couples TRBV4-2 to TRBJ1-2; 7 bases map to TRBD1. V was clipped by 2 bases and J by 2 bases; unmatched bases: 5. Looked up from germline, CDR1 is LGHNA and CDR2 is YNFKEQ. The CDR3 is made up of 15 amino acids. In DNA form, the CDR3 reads TGTGCCAGCAGCCAACGTCCGGGACAGAACTATGGCTACACCTTC. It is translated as CASSQRPGQNYGYTF.

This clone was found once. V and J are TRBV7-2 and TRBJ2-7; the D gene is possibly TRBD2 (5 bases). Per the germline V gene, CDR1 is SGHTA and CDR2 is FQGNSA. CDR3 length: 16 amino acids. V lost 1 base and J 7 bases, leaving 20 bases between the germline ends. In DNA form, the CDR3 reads TGTGCCAGCAGCTTAGGGACTCAGCCGTTAGGGTTAGAGCAGTACTTC. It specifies CASSLGTQPLGLEQYF. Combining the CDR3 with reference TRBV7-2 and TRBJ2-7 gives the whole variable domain GAGVSQSPSNKVTEKGKDVELRCDPISGHTALYWYRQSLGQGLEFLIYFQGNSAPDKSGLPSDRFSAERTGGSVSTLTIQRTQQEDSAVYLCASSLGTQPLGLEQYFGPGTRLTVT.

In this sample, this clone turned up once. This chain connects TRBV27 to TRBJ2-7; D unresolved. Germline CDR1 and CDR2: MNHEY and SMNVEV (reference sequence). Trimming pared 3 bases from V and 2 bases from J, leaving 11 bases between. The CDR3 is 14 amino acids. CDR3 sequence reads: CASSFPGRTYEQYF. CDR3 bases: TGTGCCAGCAGTTTTCCTGGCAGGACCTACGAGCAGTACTTC.

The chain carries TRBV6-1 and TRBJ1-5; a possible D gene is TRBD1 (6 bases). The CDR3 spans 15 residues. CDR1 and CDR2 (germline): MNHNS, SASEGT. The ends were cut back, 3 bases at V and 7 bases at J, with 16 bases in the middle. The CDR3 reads CASSELRGVRQPQHF. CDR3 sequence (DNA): TGTGCCAGCAGTGAGCTTAGGGGGGTTCGGCAGCCCCAGCATTTT.

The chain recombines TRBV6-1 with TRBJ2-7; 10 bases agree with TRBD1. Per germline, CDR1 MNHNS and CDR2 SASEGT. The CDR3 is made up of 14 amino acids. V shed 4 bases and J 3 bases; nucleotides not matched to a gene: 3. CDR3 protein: CASSADRGNYEQYF. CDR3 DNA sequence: TGTGCCAGCAGTGCGGACAGGGGGAACTACGAGCAGTACTTC.

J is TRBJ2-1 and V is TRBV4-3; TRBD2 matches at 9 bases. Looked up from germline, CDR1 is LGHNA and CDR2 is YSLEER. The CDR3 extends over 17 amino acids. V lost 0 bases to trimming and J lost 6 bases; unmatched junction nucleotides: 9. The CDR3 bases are TGCGCCAGCAGCCAAGATCTTAGACTAGCGGCCTTCAATGAGCAGTTCTTC. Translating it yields CASSQDLRLAAFNEQFF.

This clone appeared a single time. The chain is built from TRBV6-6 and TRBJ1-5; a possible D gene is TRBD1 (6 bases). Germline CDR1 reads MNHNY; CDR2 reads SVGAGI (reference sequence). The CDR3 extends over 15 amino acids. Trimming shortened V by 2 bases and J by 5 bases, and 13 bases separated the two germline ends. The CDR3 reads CASSYLGHGDQPQHF. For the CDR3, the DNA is TGTGCCAGCAGTTACCTGGGACACGGCGATCAGCCCCAGCATTTT.

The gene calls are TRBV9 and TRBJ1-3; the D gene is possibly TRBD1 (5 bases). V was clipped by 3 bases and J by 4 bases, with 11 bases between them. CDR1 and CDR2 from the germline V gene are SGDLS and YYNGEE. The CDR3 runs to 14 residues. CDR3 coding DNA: TGTGCCAGCAGCGCCGGGACGTCCGGAAACACCATATATTTT. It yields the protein CASSAGTSGNTIYF.

CDR3 in DNA: TGTGCCAGCAACCCTCGGACCGGGGAGCTGTTTTTT. Translation gives CASNPRTGELFF. The genes are TRBV5-8 and TRBJ2-2; no reliable D call. V dropped 6 bases and J dropped 5 bases, with 8 bases sitting between them. Germline loops: CDR1 SGHTS, CDR2 YDEGEE. The CDR3 is made up of 12 amino acids.

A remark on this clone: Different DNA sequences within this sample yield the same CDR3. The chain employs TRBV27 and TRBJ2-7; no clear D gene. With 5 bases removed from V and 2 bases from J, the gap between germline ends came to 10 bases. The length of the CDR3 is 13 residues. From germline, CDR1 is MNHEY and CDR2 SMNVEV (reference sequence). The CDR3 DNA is TGTGCCAGCAGTCCTCCGGGTACCTACGAGCAGTACTTC. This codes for CASSPPGTYEQYF.

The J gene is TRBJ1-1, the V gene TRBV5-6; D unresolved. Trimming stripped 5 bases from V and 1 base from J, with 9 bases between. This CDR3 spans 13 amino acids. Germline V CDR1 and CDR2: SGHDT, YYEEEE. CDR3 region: CASRGSPNTEAFF. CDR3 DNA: TGTGCCAGCAGGGGGAGTCCGAACACTGAAGCTTTCTTT.

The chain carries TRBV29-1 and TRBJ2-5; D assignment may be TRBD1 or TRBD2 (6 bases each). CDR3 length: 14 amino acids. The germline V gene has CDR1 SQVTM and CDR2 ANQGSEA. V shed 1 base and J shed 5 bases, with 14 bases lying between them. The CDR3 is CSVEVRGGRETQYF. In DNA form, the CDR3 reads TGCAGCGTTGAAGTGAGAGGGGGGCGTGAGACCCAGTACTTC.

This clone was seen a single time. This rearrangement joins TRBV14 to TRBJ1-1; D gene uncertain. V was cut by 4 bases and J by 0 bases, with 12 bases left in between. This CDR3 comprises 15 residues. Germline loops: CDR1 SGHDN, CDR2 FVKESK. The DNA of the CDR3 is TGTGCCAGCAGCCGGATGGGCCGGATGAACACTGAAGCTTTCTTT. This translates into CASSRMGRMNTEAFF.

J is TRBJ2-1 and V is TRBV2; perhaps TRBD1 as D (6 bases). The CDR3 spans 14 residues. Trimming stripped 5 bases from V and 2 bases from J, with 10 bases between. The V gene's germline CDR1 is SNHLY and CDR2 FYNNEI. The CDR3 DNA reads TGTGCCAGCAGTAACAGGGCCACCTACAATGAGCAGTTCTTC. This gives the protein CASSNRATYNEQFF.